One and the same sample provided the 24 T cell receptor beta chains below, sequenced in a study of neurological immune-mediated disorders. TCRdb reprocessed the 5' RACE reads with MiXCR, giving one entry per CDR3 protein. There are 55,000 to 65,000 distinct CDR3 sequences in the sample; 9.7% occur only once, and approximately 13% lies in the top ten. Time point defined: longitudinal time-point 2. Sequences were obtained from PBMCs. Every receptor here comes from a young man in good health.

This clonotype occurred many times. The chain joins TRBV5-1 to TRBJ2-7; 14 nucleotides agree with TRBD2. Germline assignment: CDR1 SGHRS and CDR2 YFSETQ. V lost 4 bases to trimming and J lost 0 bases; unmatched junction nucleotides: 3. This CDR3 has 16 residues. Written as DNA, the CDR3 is TGCGCCAGCAGCCCTGGGACTAGCGGGAGCTCCTACGAGCAGTACTTC. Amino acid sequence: CASSPGTSGSSYEQYF.

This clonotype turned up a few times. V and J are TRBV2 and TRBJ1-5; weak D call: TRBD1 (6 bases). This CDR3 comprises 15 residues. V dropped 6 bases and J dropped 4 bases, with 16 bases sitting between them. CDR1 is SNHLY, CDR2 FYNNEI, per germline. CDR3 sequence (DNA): TGTGCCAGCAGCGACCACGATACAGGGAATCAGCCCCAGCATTTT. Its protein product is CASSDHDTGNQPQHF.

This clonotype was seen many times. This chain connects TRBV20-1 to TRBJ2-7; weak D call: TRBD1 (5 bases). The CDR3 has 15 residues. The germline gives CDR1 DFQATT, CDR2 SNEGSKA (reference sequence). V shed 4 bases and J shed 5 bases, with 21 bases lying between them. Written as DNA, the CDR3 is TGCAGTGCTACCCCAGGGCCTCGATTTTCCGACGAGCAGTACTTC. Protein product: CSATPGPRFSDEQYF.

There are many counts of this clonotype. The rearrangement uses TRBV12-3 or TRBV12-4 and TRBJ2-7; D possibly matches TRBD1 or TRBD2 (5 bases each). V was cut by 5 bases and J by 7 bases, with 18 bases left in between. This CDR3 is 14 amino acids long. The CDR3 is CASSRGTLVEEQYF. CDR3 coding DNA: TGTGCCAGCAGTCGAGGGACGCTAGTGGAAGAGCAGTACTTC.

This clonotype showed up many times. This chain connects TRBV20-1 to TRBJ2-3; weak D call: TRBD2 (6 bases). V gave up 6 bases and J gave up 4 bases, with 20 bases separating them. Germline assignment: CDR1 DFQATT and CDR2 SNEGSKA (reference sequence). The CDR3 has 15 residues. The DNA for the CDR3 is TGCAGTGCGTCTGAGGGACTCCCAGGCGCAGATACGCAGTATTTT. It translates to CSASEGLPGADTQYF.

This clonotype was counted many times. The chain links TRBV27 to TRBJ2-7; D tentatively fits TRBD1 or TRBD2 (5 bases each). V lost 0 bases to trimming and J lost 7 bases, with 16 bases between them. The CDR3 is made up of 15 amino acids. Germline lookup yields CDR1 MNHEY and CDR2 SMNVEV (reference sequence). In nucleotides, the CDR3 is TGTGCCAGCAGTTTATCTCGGGGCGCACTAGGAGAGCAGTACTTC. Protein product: CASSLSRGALGEQYF.

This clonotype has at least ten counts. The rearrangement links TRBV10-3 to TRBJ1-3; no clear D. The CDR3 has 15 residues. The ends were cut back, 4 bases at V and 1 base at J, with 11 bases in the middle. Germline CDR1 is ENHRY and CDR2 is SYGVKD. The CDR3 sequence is CAISGLAGSGNTIYF. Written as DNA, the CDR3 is TGTGCCATCAGTGGGTTAGCGGGGTCTGGAAACACCATATATTTT.

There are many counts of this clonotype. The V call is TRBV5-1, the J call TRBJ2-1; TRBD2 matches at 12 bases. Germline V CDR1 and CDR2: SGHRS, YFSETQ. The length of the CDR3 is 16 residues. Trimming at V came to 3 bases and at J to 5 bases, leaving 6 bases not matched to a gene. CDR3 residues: CASSSRTSGIHNEQFF. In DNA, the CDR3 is TGCGCCAGCAGCTCCCGGACTAGCGGGATCCACAATGAGCAGTTCTTC.

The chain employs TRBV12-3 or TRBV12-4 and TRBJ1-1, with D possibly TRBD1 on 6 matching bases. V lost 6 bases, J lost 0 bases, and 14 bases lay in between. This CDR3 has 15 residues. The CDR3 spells CASRTSDSLNTEAFF. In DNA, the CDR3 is TGTGCCAGCAGGACGTCGGACAGCCTGAACACTGAAGCTTTCTTT.

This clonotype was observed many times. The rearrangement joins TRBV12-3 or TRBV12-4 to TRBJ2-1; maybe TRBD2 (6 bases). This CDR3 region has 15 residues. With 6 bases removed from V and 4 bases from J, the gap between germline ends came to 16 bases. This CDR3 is CASSPLAGRYNEQFF. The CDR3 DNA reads TGTGCCAGCAGCCCCCTAGCCGGGAGATACAATGAGCAGTTCTTC.

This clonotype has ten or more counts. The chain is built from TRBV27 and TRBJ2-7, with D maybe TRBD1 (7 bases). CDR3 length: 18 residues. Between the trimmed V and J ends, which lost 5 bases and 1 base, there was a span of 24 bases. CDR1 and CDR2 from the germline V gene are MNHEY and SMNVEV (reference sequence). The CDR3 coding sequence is TGTGCCAGCAGTCTCCGGGACAGCGCTGGAGGGCCGTCCTACGAGCAGTACTTC. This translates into CASSLRDSAGGPSYEQYF.

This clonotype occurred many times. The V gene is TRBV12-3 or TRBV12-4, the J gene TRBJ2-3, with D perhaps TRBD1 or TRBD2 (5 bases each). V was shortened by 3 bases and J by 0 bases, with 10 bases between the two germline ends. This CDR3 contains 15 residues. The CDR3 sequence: CASSLGPTSTDTQYF. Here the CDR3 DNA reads TGTGCCAGCAGTTTGGGACCTACTAGCACAGATACGCAGTATTTT.

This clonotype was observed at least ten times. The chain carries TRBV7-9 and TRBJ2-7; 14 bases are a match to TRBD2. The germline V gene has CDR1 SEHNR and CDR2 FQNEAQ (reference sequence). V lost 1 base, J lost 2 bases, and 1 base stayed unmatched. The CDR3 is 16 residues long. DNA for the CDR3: TGTGCCAGCAGCTTAGGACTAGCGGGAGGGACCTACGAGCAGTACTTC. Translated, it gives CASSLGLAGGTYEQYF.

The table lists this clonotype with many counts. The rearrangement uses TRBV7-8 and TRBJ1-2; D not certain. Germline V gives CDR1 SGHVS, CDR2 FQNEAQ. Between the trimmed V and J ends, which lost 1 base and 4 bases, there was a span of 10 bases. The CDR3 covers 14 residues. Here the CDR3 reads CASSLDPGPYGYTF. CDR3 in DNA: TGTGCCAGCAGCTTAGATCCGGGCCCCTATGGCTACACCTTC.

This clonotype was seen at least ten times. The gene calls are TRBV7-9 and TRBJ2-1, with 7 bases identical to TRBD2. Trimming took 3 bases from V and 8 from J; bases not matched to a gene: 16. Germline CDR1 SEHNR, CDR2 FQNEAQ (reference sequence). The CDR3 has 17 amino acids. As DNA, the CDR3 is TGTGCCAGCAGCTTCCAAGCTGGTGGGAGGGCCCTCCATGAGCAGTTCTTC. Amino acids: CASSFQAGGRALHEQFF. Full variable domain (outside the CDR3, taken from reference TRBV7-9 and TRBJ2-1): DTGVSQNPRHKITKRGQNVTFRCDPISEHNRLYWYRQTLGQGPEFLTYFQNEAQLEKSRLLSDRFSAERPKGSFSTLEIQRTEQGDSAMYLCASSFQAGGRALHEQFFGPGTRLTVL.

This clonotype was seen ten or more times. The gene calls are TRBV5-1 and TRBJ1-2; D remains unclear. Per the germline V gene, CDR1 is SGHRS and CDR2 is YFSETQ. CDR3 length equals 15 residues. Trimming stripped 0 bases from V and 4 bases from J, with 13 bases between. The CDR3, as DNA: TGCGCCAGCAGCTTGGTTCTGGGGTCGGGCTATGGCTACACCTTC. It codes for CASSLVLGSGYGYTF. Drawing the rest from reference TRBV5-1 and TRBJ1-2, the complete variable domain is KAGVTQTPRYLIKTRGQQVTLSCSPISGHRSVSWYQQTPGQGLQFLFEYFSETQRNKGNFPGRFSGRQFSNSRSEMNVSTLELGDSALYLCASSLVLGSGYGYTFGSGTRLTVV.

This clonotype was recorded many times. The CDR3: CASSYRDRETNEQFF. The DNA of the CDR3 is TGTGCCAGCAGCTACCGGGACAGGGAGACCAATGAGCAGTTCTTC. The chain employs TRBV5-6 and TRBJ2-1; 9 nucleotides line up with TRBD1. CDR1 SGHDT and CDR2 YYEEEE come from the germline V gene. The CDR3 runs 15 residues. Unmatched junction bases numbered 7, after V lost 3 bases and J lost 6 bases.

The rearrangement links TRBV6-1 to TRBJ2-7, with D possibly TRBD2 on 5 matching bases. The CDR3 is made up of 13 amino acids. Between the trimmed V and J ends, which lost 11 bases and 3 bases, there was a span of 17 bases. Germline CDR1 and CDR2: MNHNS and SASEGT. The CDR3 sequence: CAGAGAPLYEQYF. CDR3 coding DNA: TGTGCCGGTGCGGGTGCACCCCTCTACGAGCAGTACTTC.

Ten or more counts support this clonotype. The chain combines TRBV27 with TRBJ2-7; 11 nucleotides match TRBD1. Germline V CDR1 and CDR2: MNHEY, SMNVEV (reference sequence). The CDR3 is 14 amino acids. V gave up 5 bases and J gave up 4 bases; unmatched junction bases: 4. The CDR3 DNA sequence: TGTGCCAGCAGTCGGGGACAGGGGGGTTACGAGCAGTACTTC. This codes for CASSRGQGGYEQYF.

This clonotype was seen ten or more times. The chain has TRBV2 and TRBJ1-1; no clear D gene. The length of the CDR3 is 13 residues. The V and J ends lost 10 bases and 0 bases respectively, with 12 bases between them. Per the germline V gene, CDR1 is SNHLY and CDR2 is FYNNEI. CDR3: CAIIRGMNTEAFF. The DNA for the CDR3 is TGTGCCATAATACGAGGCATGAACACTGAAGCTTTCTTT.

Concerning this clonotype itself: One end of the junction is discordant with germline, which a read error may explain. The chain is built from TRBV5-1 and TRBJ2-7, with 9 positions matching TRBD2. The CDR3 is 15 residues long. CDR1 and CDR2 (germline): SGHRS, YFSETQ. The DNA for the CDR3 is TGCGCCAGCAGATTGGAGACTAGCGGAGTCTACGAGCAGTACTTC. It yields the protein CASRLETSGVYEQYF.

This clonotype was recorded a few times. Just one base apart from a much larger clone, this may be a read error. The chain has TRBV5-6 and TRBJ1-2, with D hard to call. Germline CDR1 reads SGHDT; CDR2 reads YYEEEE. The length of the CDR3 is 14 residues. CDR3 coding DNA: TGTGCCAGCAGCTTGGTTATAGTCCCCCTTGGCCACACCTTC. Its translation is CASSLVIVPLGHTF.

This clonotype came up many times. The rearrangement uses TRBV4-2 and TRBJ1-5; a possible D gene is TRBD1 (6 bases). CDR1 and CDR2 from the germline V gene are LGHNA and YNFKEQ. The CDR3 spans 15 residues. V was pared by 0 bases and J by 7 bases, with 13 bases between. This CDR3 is CASSQERRGGQPQHF. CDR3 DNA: TGTGCCAGCAGCCAAGAGAGGCGGGGGGGCCAGCCCCAGCATTTT.

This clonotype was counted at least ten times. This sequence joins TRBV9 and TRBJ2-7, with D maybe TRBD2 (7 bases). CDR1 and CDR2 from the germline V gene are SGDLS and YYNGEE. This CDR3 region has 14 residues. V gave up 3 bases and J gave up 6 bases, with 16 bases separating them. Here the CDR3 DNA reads TGTGCCAGCAGCGGGGGAGGGGGAGGTCGCGAGCAGTACTTC. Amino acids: CASSGGGGGREQYF.